These T cell receptor beta chains were read from a single sample in a study of cytomegalovirus exposure and HLA in healthy donors. Sequenced by immunoSEQ multiplex PCR; TCRdb stores in-frame clones only, minus some. The data show 150,000 to 200,000 clones, and the top ten clones hold approximately 0.8%. Material for sequencing was PBMCs. These receptors all stem from a woman younger than 35 in good health and CMV-seropositive. Each CDR3 is given with its conserved first and last residue.

v_gene	CDR3aa
TRBV6-5	CASSVGAGAPYEQYF
TRBV7-8	CASSLYSGAYGTGELFF
TRBV7-2	CASSLKGGSGEWIYEQYF
TRBV5-1	CASSFSPEETQYF
TRBV5-1	CASSFSGQTTYEQYF
TRBV7-6	CASSLGGRGTTGELFF
TRBV7-8	CASSRSGGFRETQYF
TRBV2	CASRGTGTNTEAFF
TRBV30	CAWGEGQVLNEQFF
TRBV27	CASSDRGGNQPQHF
TRBV6-5	CASSYGGGQETQYF
TRBV29-1	CSVGLAGADTQYF
TRBV5-1	CASNGYGDTEAFF
TRBV19	CASSTTSGPTYEQYF
TRBV7-9	CASSLALGQGNTEAFF
TRBV7-9	CASSLRADSSYNEQFF
TRBV5-6	CASSWLNRGVYGYTF
TRBV2	CASTGLAGNEQYF
TRBV5-5	CASSSAGTGVETQYF
TRBV5-8	CASSYDREMARGYTF
TRBV5-5	CASSPRVYEQYF
TRBV7-2	CASSSGQGHNSPLHF
TRBV5-5	CASSSLGHTDTQYF
TRBV4-3	CASSQEGVWQGSIDEQFF
TRBV7-2	CASSPRGKERFF
TRBV6-5	CASGPGLAYNEQFF
TRBV6-5	CASSLAGAEQYF
TRBV7-3	CASSFGPAGDKDGYTF
TRBV7-7	CASSLAPGREQYF
TRBV27	CASTETGNYEQYF
TRBV30	CAWSVQGPNQPQHF
TRBV11-2	CASSHRQAPSGEQYF
TRBV10-3	CAIRTQGDTEAFF
TRBV10-2	CASSVDSLNQPQHF
TRBV5-1	CASSPGTDFTKTNTEAFF
TRBV7-6	CASSNGQGGSLDEKLFF
TRBV29-1	CSVVSDLGEEGYGYTF
TRBV7-9	CASSLVSGQGDNQPQHF
TRBV5-6	CASRGQGFYNSPLHF
TRBV5-1	CASSLFLAGGQETQYF
TRBV28	CASSPFRDRVSNQPQHF
TRBV11-3	CASSPRDSFYEQYF
TRBV29-1	CSGGLAGDDEQFF
TRBV5-1	CASSLVAGVRNEQFF
TRBV7-2	CASSLDRDSSYEQYF
TRBV18	CASSRAGDTYEQYF
TRBV5-4	CASSLGLAGGTDTQYF
TRBV7-9	CASSGGDGNTEAFF
TRBV4-3	CASSQGGRGDHEAFF
TRBV12-5	CASGASDRGGGELFF
TRBV5-4	CASSRWKWAGGIQETQYF
TRBV2	CASRQRGLAAYEQYF